Below are 20 T cell receptor beta chains sequenced from a single sample in a study of PD-L1 blockade in urothelial cancer. Specified time point: pretreatment peripheral blood. Method: immunoSEQ multiplex PCR; TCRdb's copy keeps in-frame clones and lacks some. Among more than 45,000 clones listed, around 80% were seen once. Sequenced material: PBMCs, taken around atezolizumab (anti-PD-L1) treatment. The source is a man between 65 and 79 years old with urothelial cancer.

This chain links TRBV9 with TRBJ2-5; the D gene is possibly TRBD2 (5 bases). The CDR3 sequence is 14 residues long. Germline-derived CDR1 and CDR2 are SGDLS and YYNGEE. The V and J ends lost 1 base and 10 bases respectively, with 17 bases between them. The CDR3, as DNA: TGTGCCAGCAGCGTAAAATCGACCGGGGTCGACCAGTACTTC. It is translated as CASSVKSTGVDQYF.

The rearrangement links TRBV7-9 to TRBJ2-5; 7 nucleotides align to TRBD1. This CDR3 is built from 14 residues. V dropped 5 bases and J dropped 0; count of bases not matched to a gene: 3. Germline V gene lookup returns CDR1 SEHNR and CDR2 FQNEAQ (reference sequence). The CDR3 region is CASSPGTDQETQYF. The DNA for the CDR3 is TGTGCCAGCAGCCCTGGGACAGACCAAGAGACCCAGTACTTC.

The rearrangement joins TRBV6-6 to TRBJ1-5; weak D call: TRBD1 (6 bases). The CDR3 runs 14 residues. Germline CDR1 reads MNHNY; CDR2 reads SVGAGI (reference sequence). The V gene lost 6 bases and the J gene lost 5 bases, with 14 bases spanning the gap. CDR3 bases: TGTGCCAGCAGCCTGGACAGCCTAGATCAGCCCCAGCATTTT. Protein: CASSLDSLDQPQHF.

The J gene is TRBJ2-3, the V gene TRBV11-3, with a tentative D call TRBD2 (6 bases). Trimming removed 1 base from V and 3 bases from J, with 17 bases in between. Per germline, CDR1 SGHNT and CDR2 YENEEA. The CDR3 spans 17 residues. CDR3 amino acids: CASSLGVGSRRTDTQYF. Written as DNA, the CDR3 is TGTGCCAGCAGCTTAGGGGTCGGGAGCAGGAGAACAGATACGCAGTATTTT.

This clone was counted a few times. The J gene is TRBJ1-1, the V gene TRBV19; the D is unclear. CDR3 length: 14 residues. Looked up from germline, CDR1 is LNHDA and CDR2 is SQIVND (reference sequence). With 1 base removed from V and 2 bases from J, the gap between germline ends came to 8 bases. CDR3: CASSIVPTNTEAFF. CDR3 DNA: TGTGCCAGTAGTATAGTTCCCACTAACACTGAAGCTTTCTTT.

This chain joins TRBV11-3 and TRBJ2-7; TRBD2 matches 7 bases. Germline V gene sequence: CDR1 SGHNT, CDR2 YENEEA. The CDR3 length is 17 residues. The ends lost 2 bases at V and 1 base at J; junction bases unmatched: 11. The CDR3 coding sequence is TGTGCCAGCAGCTTACCAGCAGCAGGGAGGGCGTCCTACGAGCAGTACTTC. Amino acids: CASSLPAAGRASYEQYF.

V and J are TRBV19 and TRBJ1-1, with TRBD1 as a possible D gene (6 bases). The V end was cut by 5 bases, the J end by 4 bases, with 14 bases between. Germline-derived CDR1 and CDR2 are LNHDA and SQIVND (reference sequence). The CDR3 totals 14 residues. This CDR3 reads CASSPRGVFTEAFF. The CDR3 DNA follows: TGTGCCAGTAGTCCCAGGGGAGTATTCACTGAAGCTTTCTTT.

The V and J genes are TRBV5-1 and TRBJ1-1; D perhaps matches TRBD1 (6 bases). The CDR3 is made up of 14 amino acids. Germline CDR1 is SGHRS and CDR2 is YFSETQ. Trimming cost V 2 bases and J 1 base, with 9 bases left between them. CDR3 loop: CASSFGTKNTEAFF. In DNA form, the CDR3 reads TGCGCCAGCAGCTTCGGGACAAAGAACACTGAAGCTTTCTTT.

The chain joins TRBV11-3 to TRBJ2-3; 7 nucleotides line up with TRBD1. CDR1 and CDR2 (germline): SGHNT, YENEEA. V lost 5 bases, J lost 2 bases, and 4 bases stayed unmatched. This CDR3 has 14 residues. CDR3 in amino acids: CASSPGQVTDTQYF. The CDR3 DNA follows: TGTGCCAGCAGCCCAGGACAGGTCACAGATACGCAGTATTTT.

CDR3 sequence (DNA): TGTGCCAGCAGTGCGGGACTAGCGTACCGGCAGACCCAGTACTTC. Amino acids: CASSAGLAYRQTQYF. The gene calls are TRBV6-5 and TRBJ2-5; 10 positions agree with TRBD2. The CDR3 extends over 15 amino acids. V trimming: 5 bases; J trimming: 6 bases; junction bases outside the gene matches: 9. The germline V gene encodes CDR1 MNHEY and CDR2 SVGAGI.

In this sample, this clone turned up once. One end of the junction fails to match germline, which may point to a read error. The rearrangement uses TRBV7-7 and TRBJ2-7; either TRBD1 or TRBD2 may supply D (6 bases each). Germline CDR1 reads SSHAT; CDR2 reads FNYEAQ (reference sequence). The length of the CDR3 is 13 residues. CDR3 loop: CASSLGGQAEQYF. In DNA form, the CDR3 reads TGTGCTAGCAGCTTAGGGGGGCAGGCCGAGCAGTACTTC.

This clone was recorded once. One end of the junction is discordant with germline, which a read error may explain. This chain connects TRBV7-2 to TRBJ1-5; a weak D match, TRBD1 (6 bases). CDR3 length: 13 amino acids. Germline V lookup: CDR1 SGHTA, CDR2 FQGNSA. The CDR3 DNA follows: TGTGCCAGCAGCTTGTCAGGGGCTCAGTCCCAGCATTTT. Translated: CASSLSGAQSQHF. Variable domain in full (rest from reference TRBV7-2 and TRBJ1-5): GAGVSQSPSNKVTEKGKDVELRCDPISGHTALYWYRQSLGQGLEFLIYFQGNSAPDKSGLPSDRFSAERTGGSVSTLTIQRTQQEDSAVYLCASSLSGAQSQHFGDGTRLSIL.

This clone has a single count. J is TRBJ1-5 and V is TRBV4-3, with 12 bases that match TRBD1. In germline, CDR1 is LGHNA, CDR2 YSLEER. Unmatched junction bases numbered 15, after V lost 2 bases and J lost 4 bases. The CDR3 is made up of 20 amino acids. The chain's CDR3 is CASSQNPTGTGGTRNQPQHF. CDR3 sequence (DNA): TGCGCCAGCAGCCAAAATCCAACCGGGACAGGGGGCACTCGTAATCAGCCCCAGCATTTT.

The chain uses TRBV6-6 and TRBJ1-2, with D perhaps matching TRBD1 (5 bases). V dropped 10 bases and J dropped 2 bases, with 14 bases sitting between them. Germline CDR1 is MNHNY and CDR2 is SVGAGI (reference sequence). This CDR3 region has 13 residues. CDR3: CATSNAGNYGYTF. CDR3 DNA sequence: TGTGCCACCTCCAACGCAGGGAACTATGGCTACACCTTC.

The chain combines TRBV7-2 with TRBJ2-1; unclear D gene. The CDR3 has 16 residues. From germline, CDR1 is SGHTA and CDR2 FQGNSA. V was shortened by 1 base and J by 0 bases, with 10 bases between the two germline ends. The CDR3 region is CASSLDSSSSYNEQFF. CDR3 DNA: TGTGCCAGCAGCTTAGACTCCTCGAGCTCCTACAATGAGCAGTTCTTC.

A single count supports this clone. The genes are TRBV6-1 and TRBJ2-3; possible D gene TRBD2, 6 bases. V was trimmed by 2 bases and J by 0 bases, leaving 9 bases between them. Germline V gene sequence: CDR1 MNHNS, CDR2 SASEGT. This CDR3 contains 15 residues. Here the CDR3 reads CASSEQTSSTDTQYF. The CDR3 nucleotides read TGTGCCAGCAGTGAACAAACTAGCAGCACAGATACGCAGTATTTT.

J is TRBJ2-7 and V is TRBV18; 7 bases align to TRBD2. Germline V gene lookup returns CDR1 KGHSH and CDR2 LQKENI. The CDR3 has 14 residues. V dropped 2 bases and J dropped 2; count of bases not matched to a gene: 3. CDR3 sequence: CASSPGSGTYEQYF. The CDR3 coding sequence is TGTGCCAGCTCACCAGGGAGCGGGACCTACGAGCAGTACTTC.

The rearrangement links TRBV14 to TRBJ2-7; possible D gene TRBD2, 5 bases. This CDR3 is built from 15 residues. Germline V CDR1 and CDR2: SGHDN, FVKESK. V lost 0 bases and J lost 1, with 10 bases in between. The CDR3 protein is CASSQDGGLSYEQYF. The CDR3 DNA reads as TGTGCCAGCAGCCAAGATGGAGGTTTGTCCTACGAGCAGTACTTC.

The rearrangement uses TRBV19 and TRBJ1-2, with a tentative D call TRBD1 (6 bases). Germline values: CDR1 LNHDA, CDR2 SQIVND (reference sequence). This CDR3 comprises 19 residues. V was clipped by 7 bases and J by 8 bases, with 35 bases between them. The CDR3 DNA sequence: TGTGCCAGTACCGACGCCGTGGGACGGGGGGGGCGCGGATTACGGGGCTACACCTTC. It translates to CASTDAVGRGGRGLRGYTF.

The V call is TRBV15, the J call TRBJ2-5; 9 nucleotides match TRBD2. Germline V gene data show CDR1 as LNHNV and CDR2 as YYDKDF (reference sequence). V shed 6 bases, J shed 5 bases, and the junction held 7 bases outside the gene matches. The CDR3 consists of 14 residues. The CDR3 coding sequence is TGTGCCACCAGAGGCGGGGGGGCCAGGGAGACCCAGTACTTC. This sequence encodes CATRGGGARETQYF.